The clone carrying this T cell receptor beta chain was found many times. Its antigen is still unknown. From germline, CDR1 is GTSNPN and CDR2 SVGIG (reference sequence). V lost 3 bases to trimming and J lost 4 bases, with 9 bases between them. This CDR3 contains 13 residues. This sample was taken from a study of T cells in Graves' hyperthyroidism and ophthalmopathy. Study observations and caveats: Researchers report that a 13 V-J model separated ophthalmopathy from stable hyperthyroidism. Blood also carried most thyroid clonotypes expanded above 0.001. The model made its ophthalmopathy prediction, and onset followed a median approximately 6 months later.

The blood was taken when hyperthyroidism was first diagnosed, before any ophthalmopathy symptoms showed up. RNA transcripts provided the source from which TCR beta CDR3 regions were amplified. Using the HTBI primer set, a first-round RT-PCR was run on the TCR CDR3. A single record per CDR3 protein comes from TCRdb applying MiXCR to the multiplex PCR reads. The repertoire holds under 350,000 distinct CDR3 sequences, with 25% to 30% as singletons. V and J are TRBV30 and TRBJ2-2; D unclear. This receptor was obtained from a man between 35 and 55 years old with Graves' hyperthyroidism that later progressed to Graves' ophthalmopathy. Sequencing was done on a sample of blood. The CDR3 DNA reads TGTGCCTGGAGGTCAGCCCCCACCGGGGAGCTGTTTTTT. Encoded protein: CAWRSAPTGELFF.